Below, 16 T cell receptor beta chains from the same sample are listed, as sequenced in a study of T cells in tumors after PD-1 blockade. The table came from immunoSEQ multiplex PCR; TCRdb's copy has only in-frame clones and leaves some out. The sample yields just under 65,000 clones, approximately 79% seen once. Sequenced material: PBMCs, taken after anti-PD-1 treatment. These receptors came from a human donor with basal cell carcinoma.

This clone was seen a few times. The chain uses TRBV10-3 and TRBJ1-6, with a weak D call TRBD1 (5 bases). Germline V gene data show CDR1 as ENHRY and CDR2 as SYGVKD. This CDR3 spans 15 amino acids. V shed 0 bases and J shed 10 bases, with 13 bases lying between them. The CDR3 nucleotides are TGTGCCATCAGTGAGTCTCGGGAGGAGGGGTCACCCCTCCACTTT. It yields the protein CAISESREEGSPLHF.

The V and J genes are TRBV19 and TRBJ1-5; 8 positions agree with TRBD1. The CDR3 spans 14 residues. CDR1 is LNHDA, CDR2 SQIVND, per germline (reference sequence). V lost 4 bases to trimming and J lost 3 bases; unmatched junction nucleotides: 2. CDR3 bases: TGTGCCAGTAGTAGGACAGGGAACAATCAGCCCCAGCATTTT. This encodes CASSRTGNNQPQHF.

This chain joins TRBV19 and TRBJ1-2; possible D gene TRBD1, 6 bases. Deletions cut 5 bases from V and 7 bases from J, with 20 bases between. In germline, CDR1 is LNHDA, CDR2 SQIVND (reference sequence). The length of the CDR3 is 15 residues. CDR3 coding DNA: TGTGCCAGTAGTGCCCCAGGGGCCCCATCCACTGGCTACACCTTC. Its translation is CASSAPGAPSTGYTF.

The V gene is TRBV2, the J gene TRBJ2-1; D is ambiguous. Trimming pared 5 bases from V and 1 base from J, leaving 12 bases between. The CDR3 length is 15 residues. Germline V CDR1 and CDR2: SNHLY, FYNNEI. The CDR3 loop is CASSKTRSSYNEQFF. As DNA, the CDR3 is TGTGCCAGCAGTAAGACAAGGAGTTCCTACAATGAGCAGTTCTTC.

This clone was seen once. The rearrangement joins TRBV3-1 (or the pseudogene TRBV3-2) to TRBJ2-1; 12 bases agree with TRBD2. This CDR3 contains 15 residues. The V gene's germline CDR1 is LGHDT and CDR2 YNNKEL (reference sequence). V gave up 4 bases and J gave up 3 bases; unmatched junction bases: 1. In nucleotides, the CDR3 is TGTGCCAGCAGCCCTAGCGGGGGGGGCTACAATGAGCAGTTCTTC. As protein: CASSPSGGGYNEQFF.

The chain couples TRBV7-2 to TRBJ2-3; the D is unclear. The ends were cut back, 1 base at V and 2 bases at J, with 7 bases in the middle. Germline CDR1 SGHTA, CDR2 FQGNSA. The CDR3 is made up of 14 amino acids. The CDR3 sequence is CASSLGVPTDTQYF. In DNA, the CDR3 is TGTGCCAGCAGCTTAGGGGTTCCCACAGATACGCAGTATTTT.

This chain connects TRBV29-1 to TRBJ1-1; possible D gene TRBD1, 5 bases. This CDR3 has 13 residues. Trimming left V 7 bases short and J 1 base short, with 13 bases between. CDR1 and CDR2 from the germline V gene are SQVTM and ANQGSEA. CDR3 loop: CSARGGENTEAFF. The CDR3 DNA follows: TGCAGCGCCCGGGGGGGGGAGAACACTGAAGCTTTCTTT.

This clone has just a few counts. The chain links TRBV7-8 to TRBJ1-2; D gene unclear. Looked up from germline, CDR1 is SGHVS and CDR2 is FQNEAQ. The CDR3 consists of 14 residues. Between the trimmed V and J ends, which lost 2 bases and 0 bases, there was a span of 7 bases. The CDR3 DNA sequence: TGTGCCAGCAGCTTACGTGTTCCTAACTATGGCTACACCTTC. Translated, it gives CASSLRVPNYGYTF.

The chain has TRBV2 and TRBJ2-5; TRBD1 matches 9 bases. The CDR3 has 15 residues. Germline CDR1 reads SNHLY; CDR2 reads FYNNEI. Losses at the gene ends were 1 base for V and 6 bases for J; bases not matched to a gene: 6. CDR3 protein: CASSEEGTGRKTQYF. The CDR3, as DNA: TGTGCCAGCAGTGAAGAAGGGACAGGGAGGAAGACCCAGTACTTC.

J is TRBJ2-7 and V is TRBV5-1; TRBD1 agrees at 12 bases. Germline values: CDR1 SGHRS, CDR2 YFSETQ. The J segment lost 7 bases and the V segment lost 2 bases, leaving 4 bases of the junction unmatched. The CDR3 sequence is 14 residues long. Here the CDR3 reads CASSFGTGGEEQYF. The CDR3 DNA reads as TGCGCCAGCAGCTTCGGGACAGGGGGCGAGGAGCAGTACTTC.

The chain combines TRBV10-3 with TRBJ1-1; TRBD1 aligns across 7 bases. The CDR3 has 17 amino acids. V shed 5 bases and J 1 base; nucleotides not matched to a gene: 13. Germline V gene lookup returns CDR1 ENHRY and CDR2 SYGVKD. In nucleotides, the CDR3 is TGTGCCATCAGTAGAACAGGGGATTGGAAGGGGAACACTGAAGCTTTCTTT. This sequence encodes CAISRTGDWKGNTEAFF.

The DNA for the CDR3 is TGCGCCAGCAGGCAGACTGTGAACACTGAAGCTTTCTTT. Its translation is CASRQTVNTEAFF. The chain is built from TRBV5-1 and TRBJ1-1; the D is unclear. This CDR3 comprises 13 residues. Trimming cost V 5 bases and J 0 bases, with 8 bases left between them. The V gene's germline CDR1 is SGHRS and CDR2 YFSETQ. Full variable domain (missing parts from reference TRBV5-1 and TRBJ1-1): KAGVTQTPRYLIKTRGQQVTLSCSPISGHRSVSWYQQTPGQGLQFLFEYFSETQRNKGNFPGRFSGRQFSNSRSEMNVSTLELGDSALYLCASRQTVNTEAFFGQGTRLTVV.

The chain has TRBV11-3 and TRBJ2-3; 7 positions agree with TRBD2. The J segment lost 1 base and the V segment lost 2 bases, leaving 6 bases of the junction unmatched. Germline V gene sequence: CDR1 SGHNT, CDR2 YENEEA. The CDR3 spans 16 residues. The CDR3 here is CASSLTSLAGTDTQYF. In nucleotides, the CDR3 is TGTGCCAGCAGCTTAACTAGTCTAGCGGGCACAGATACGCAGTATTTT.

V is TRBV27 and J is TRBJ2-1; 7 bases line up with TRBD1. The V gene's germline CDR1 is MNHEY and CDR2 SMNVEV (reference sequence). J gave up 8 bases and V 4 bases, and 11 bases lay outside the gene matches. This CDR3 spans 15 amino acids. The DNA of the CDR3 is TGTGCCAGCAGTTACAACAATCCTACAGGGGATGAGCAGTTCTTC. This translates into CASSYNNPTGDEQFF.

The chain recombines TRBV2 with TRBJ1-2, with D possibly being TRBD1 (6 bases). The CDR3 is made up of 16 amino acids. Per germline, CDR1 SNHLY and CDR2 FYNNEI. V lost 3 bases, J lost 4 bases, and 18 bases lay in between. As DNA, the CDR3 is TGTGCCAGCAGTGAGGAACAGGGTGCCTACTTCTATGGCTACACCTTC. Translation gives CASSEEQGAYFYGYTF.

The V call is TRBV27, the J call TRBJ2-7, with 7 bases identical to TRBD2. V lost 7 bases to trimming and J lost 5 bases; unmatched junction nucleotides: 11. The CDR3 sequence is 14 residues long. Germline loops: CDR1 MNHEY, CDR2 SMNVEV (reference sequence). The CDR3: CASNSEREGNEQYF. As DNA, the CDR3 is TGTGCCAGCAACTCGGAAAGGGAGGGCAACGAGCAGTACTTC.